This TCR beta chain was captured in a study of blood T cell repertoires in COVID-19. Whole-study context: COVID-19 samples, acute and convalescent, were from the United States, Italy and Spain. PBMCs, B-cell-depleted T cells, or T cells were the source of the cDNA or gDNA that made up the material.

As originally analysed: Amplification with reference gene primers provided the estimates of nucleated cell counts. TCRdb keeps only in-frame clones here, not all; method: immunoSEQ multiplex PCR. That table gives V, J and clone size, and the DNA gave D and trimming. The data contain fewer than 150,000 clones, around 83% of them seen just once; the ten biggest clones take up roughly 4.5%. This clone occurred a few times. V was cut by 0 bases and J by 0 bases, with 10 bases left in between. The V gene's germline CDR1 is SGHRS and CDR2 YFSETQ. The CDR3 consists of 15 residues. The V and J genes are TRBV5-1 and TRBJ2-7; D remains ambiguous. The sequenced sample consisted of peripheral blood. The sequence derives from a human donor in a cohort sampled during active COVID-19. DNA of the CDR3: TGCGCCAGCAGCTTGGCCCGACTGAACTCCTACGAGCAGTACTTC. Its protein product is CASSLARLNSYEQYF.